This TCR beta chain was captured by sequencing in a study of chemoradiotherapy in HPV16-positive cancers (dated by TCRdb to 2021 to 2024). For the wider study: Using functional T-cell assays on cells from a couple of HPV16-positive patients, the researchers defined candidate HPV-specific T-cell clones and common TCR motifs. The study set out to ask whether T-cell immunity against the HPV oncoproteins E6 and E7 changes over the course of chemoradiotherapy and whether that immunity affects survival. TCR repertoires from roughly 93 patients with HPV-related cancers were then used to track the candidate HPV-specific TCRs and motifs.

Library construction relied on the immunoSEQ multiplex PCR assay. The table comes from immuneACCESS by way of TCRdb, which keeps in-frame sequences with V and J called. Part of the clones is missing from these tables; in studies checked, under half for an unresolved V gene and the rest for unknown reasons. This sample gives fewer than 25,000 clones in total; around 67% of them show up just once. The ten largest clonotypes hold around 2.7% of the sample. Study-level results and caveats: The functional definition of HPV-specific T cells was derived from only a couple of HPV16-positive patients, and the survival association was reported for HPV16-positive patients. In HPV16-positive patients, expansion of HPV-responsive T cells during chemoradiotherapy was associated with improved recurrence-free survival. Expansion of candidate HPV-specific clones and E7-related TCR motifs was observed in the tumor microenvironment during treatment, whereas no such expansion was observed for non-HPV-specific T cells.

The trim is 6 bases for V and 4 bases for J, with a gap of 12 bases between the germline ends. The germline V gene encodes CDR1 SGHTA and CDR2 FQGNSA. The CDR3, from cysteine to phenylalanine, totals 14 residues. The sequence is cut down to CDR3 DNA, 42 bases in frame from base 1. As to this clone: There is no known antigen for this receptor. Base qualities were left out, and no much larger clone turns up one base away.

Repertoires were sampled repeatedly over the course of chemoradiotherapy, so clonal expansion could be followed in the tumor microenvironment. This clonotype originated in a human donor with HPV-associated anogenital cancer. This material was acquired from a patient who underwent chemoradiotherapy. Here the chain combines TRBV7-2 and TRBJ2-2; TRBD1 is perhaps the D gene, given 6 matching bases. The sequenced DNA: TGTGCCAGCAGTTCGAGGACAGTCACCGGGGAGCTGTTTTTT. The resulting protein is CASSSRTVTGELFF.